The 21 T cell receptor beta chains below all came from one sample that was sequenced in a study of T cell responses to AZD1222 COVID-19 vaccine. TCRdb's copy holds only in-frame clones and misses some; the assay was immunoSEQ multiplex PCR. The sample lists some 140,000 clones; about 88% were seen once. The specimen was peripheral blood, collected on day 0 of AZD1222 vaccination. These receptors were obtained from an adult in good health.

This sequence joins TRBV5-5 and TRBJ2-2, with 9 nucleotides matching TRBD1. Germline CDR1 is SGHKS and CDR2 is YYEKEE (reference sequence). The V segment lost 3 bases and the J segment 4 bases; nucleotides outside the gene matches: 4. The CDR3 spans 15 residues. CDR3 sequence reads: CASSWTGAPTGELFF. CDR3 in DNA: TGTGCCAGCAGCTGGACAGGGGCGCCCACCGGGGAGCTGTTTTTT.

The chain employs TRBV4-2 and TRBJ2-7; no firm D call. The CDR3 is made up of 14 amino acids. Trimming left V 3 bases short and J 1 base short, with 10 bases between. Germline CDR1 LGHNA, CDR2 YNFKEQ. CDR3 nucleotides: TGTGCCAGCAGCCAGGGCCCACGATCCTACGAGCAGTACTTC. Translating gives CASSQGPRSYEQYF.

This chain connects TRBV10-3 to TRBJ1-5, with D perhaps TRBD1 (5 bases). This CDR3 has 15 residues. Trimming took off 11 bases at V and 2 bases at J, with 19 bases between the two ends. Germline V gives CDR1 ENHRY, CDR2 SYGVKD. Here the CDR3 reads CASRTGTEGNQPQHF. The CDR3 nucleotides read TGTGCCTCCAGAACCGGGACCGAGGGCAATCAGCCCCAGCATTTT.

There are a few counts of this clone. This chain uses TRBV9 with TRBJ2-1, with 9 bases lining up with TRBD2. CDR1 and CDR2 (germline): SGDLS, YYNGEE. Trimming removed 0 bases from V and 4 bases from J; junction bases left unmatched: 2. This CDR3 has 15 amino acids. In nucleotides, the CDR3 is TGTGCCAGCAGCGTAGCTAGCGGGGTATACAATGAGCAGTTCTTC. This codes for CASSVASGVYNEQFF.

V usage is TRBV6-2 or TRBV6-3 and J usage is TRBJ1-5, with unresolved D. Germline-derived CDR1 and CDR2 are MNHEY and SVGEGT. With 2 bases removed from V and 7 bases from J, the gap between germline ends came to 9 bases. This CDR3 contains 13 residues. The CDR3 nucleotides are TGTGCCAGCAGTTACAACGATTTACAGCCCCAGCATTTT. Translation: CASSYNDLQPQHF.

The chain employs TRBV9 and TRBJ1-1; 7 nucleotides align to TRBD1. The CDR3 is 14 residues long. After removal of 4 bases from V and 1 base from J, the junction contained 4 bases not matched to a gene. Looked up from germline, CDR1 is SGDLS and CDR2 is YYNGEE. CDR3 protein: CASSPGQTNTEAFF. The CDR3 nucleotides are TGTGCCAGCAGCCCGGGACAGACGAACACTGAAGCTTTCTTT.

This clone has a count of ten or more. The chain carries TRBV5-6 and TRBJ2-7, with D perhaps TRBD2 (6 bases). The CDR3 loop spans 14 amino acids. CDR1 and CDR2 from the germline V gene are SGHDT and YYEEEE. V dropped 4 bases and J dropped 6 bases, with 17 bases sitting between them. The CDR3 sequence is CASSPARGAIEQYF. The CDR3 DNA follows: TGTGCCAGCAGCCCCGCGCGGGGAGCAATCGAGCAGTACTTC.

The CDR3 loop is CASSPGQGWYEQYF. CDR3 sequence (DNA): TGTGCCAGCAGCCCCGGACAGGGGTGGTACGAGCAGTACTTC. The V gene is TRBV3-1 (or the pseudogene TRBV3-2), the J gene TRBJ2-7; 9 bases map to TRBD1. This CDR3 has 14 residues. In germline, CDR1 is LGHDT, CDR2 YNNKEL (reference sequence). J was trimmed by 4 bases and V by 4 bases; bases with no gene match: 5.

The rearrangement links TRBV2 to TRBJ1-6; D call uncertain. Between the trimmed V and J ends, which lost 1 base and 8 bases, there was a span of 9 bases. There are 14 residues in the CDR3. Germline CDR1 and CDR2: SNHLY and FYNNEI. The CDR3 spells CASSEGRIHSPLHF. The CDR3, as DNA: TGTGCCAGCAGTGAAGGCAGGATCCATTCACCCCTCCACTTT. Full variable domain (rest looked up from reference TRBV2 and TRBJ1-6): EPEVTQTPSHQVTQMGQEVILRCVPISNHLYFYWYRQILGQKVEFLVSFYNNEISEKSEIFDDQFSVERPDGSNFTLKIRSTKLEDSAMYFCASSEGRIHSPLHFGNGTRLTVT.

The rearrangement uses TRBV6-2 or TRBV6-3 and TRBJ1-2; D is unclear. The CDR3 totals 15 residues. Trimming left V 5 bases short and J 3 bases short, with 16 bases between. Germline V gives CDR1 MNHEY, CDR2 SVGEGT. The CDR3, as DNA: TGTGCCAGCAGTCAAAGAACTCAACAGCACTATGGCTACACCTTC. Amino acids: CASSQRTQQHYGYTF.

The V and J genes are TRBV3-1 (or the pseudogene TRBV3-2) and TRBJ1-3, with D unresolved. Germline V gene lookup returns CDR1 LGHDT and CDR2 YNNKEL (reference sequence). The CDR3 is 16 residues long. The V end lost 1 base, the J end lost 0 bases, and 10 bases lay between the germline ends. The CDR3 reads CASSQGSPSSGNTIYF. The CDR3 DNA follows: TGTGCCAGCAGCCAAGGGAGCCCGAGCTCTGGAAACACCATATATTTT.

The chain combines TRBV3-1 (or the pseudogene TRBV3-2) with TRBJ1-5; D call uncertain. The germline V gene encodes CDR1 LGHDT and CDR2 YNNKEL (reference sequence). The CDR3 contains 14 residues. V lost 4 bases, J lost 7 bases, and 14 bases lay in between. The CDR3 sequence: CASSPSLGSQPQHF. In nucleotides, the CDR3 is TGTGCCAGCAGCCCAAGCTTAGGAAGCCAGCCCCAGCATTTT.

This clone has a handful of counts. The chain couples TRBV19 to TRBJ1-5; D unresolved. Germline V gives CDR1 LNHDA, CDR2 SQIVND (reference sequence). The CDR3 extends over 13 amino acids. The germline V and J ends were trimmed by 10 bases and 0 bases, with 10 bases remaining between them. CDR3 residues: CATSRVSNQPQHF. The DNA for the CDR3 is TGTGCCACCTCCCGCGTTAGCAATCAGCCCCAGCATTTT. Filled out from reference TRBV19 and TRBJ1-5, the complete variable domain reads DGGITQSPKYLFRKEGQNVTLSCEQNLNHDAMYWYRQDPGQGLRLIYYSQIVNDFQKGDIAEGYSVSREKKESFPLTVTSAQKNPTAFYLCATSRVSNQPQHFGDGTRLSIL.

This clone was recorded only once. The chain couples TRBV3-1 (or the pseudogene TRBV3-2) to TRBJ1-6; D is undetermined. The V gene's germline CDR1 is LGHDT and CDR2 YNNKEL (reference sequence). V gave up 3 bases and J gave up 2 bases, with 8 bases separating them. This CDR3 spans 15 amino acids. The CDR3 region has the DNA TGTGCCAGCAGCCAGCAGACTACCTATAATTCACCCCTCCACTTT. As protein: CASSQQTTYNSPLHF.

The J gene is TRBJ2-1, the V gene TRBV5-1; D is possibly TRBD1 (5 bases). CDR3 length equals 14 residues. V lost 2 bases and J lost 5, with 11 bases in between. The germline V gene encodes CDR1 SGHRS and CDR2 YFSETQ. The CDR3 reads CASSFIGANNEQFF. The CDR3 DNA reads as TGCGCCAGCAGCTTCATAGGGGCTAACAATGAGCAGTTCTTC.

This clone appeared once. V and J are TRBV12-5 and TRBJ2-7; D unresolved. The CDR3 spans 13 residues. Trimming removed 5 bases at V and 0 bases at J, with 8 bases between. Germline CDR1 and CDR2: LGHNT and FRNRAP. CDR3 nucleotides: TGTGCTAGTGGTCCCATGAGCTCCTACGAGCAGTACTTC. Protein sequence: CASGPMSSYEQYF.

In its sample, this clone was seen a few times. The rearrangement links TRBV11-2 to TRBJ2-7; 8 bases are a match to TRBD1. The germline V gene has CDR1 SGHAT and CDR2 FQNNGV. The CDR3 sequence is 13 residues long. V lost 3 bases and J lost 5; bases outside the gene matches: 3. CDR3 sequence (DNA): TGTGCCAGCAGCTTGGACAGGGCTCACGAGCAGTACTTC. This translates into CASSLDRAHEQYF. The whole variable domain, filled in from reference TRBV11-2 and TRBJ2-7, reads EAGVAQSPRYKIIEKRQSVAFWCNPISGHATLYWYQQILGQGPKLLIQFQNNGVVDDSQLPKDRFSAERLKGVDSTLKIQPAKLEDSAVYLCASSLDRAHEQYFGPGTRLTVT.

This chain connects TRBV4-1 to TRBJ1-1, with TRBD1 matching over 7 bases. This CDR3 is built from 17 residues. With V trimmed by 3 bases and J by 0 bases, 10 bases remained unmatched. Germline V CDR1 and CDR2: MGHRA, YSYEKL. CDR3 in DNA: TGCGCCAGCAGCCACCTAGGGGGCGGTCTCTTGAACACTGAAGCTTTCTTT. Translation gives CASSHLGGGLLNTEAFF.

This clone was seen just once. This sequence joins TRBV18 and TRBJ1-2; no firm D call. The CDR3 covers 13 residues. From germline, CDR1 is KGHSH and CDR2 LQKENI. V was trimmed by 3 bases and J by 2 bases, leaving 7 bases between them. The chain's CDR3 is CASSPSVNYGYTF. The CDR3 DNA reads as TGTGCCAGCTCACCCTCAGTCAACTATGGCTACACCTTC. Drawing the rest from reference TRBV18 and TRBJ1-2, the complete variable domain is NAGVMQNPRHLVRRRGQEARLRCSPMKGHSHVYWYRQLPEEGLKFMVYLQKENIIDESGMPKERFSAEFPKEGPSILRIQQVVRGDSAAYFCASSPSVNYGYTFGSGTRLTVV.

This chain joins TRBV18 and TRBJ2-7, with a tentative D call TRBD2 (6 bases). V gave up 3 bases and J gave up 1 base, with 7 bases separating them. Per the germline V gene, CDR1 is KGHSH and CDR2 is LQKENI. CDR3 size: 13 residues. The CDR3 here is CASSPGGSYEQYF. The CDR3 nucleotides are TGTGCCAGCTCACCGGGAGGTTCCTACGAGCAGTACTTC.

In its sample, this clone was seen once. The chain combines TRBV5-1 with TRBJ1-2; weak D call: TRBD1 (5 bases). The CDR3 spans 14 residues. Germline assignment: CDR1 SGHRS and CDR2 YFSETQ. Trimming removed 4 bases at V and 4 bases at J, with 14 bases between. CDR3 amino acids: CASSPAQGGYGYTF. The DNA for the CDR3 is TGCGCCAGCAGCCCGGCCCAGGGAGGCTATGGCTACACCTTC.